This T cell receptor (beta chain) stems from a study of T cells in localized non-small cell lung cancer. Overall study results and limits: Appearing in adjacent lung were a median around 60 of the top 100 tumor clones.

This CDR3 has 16 residues. V shed 1 base and J 5 bases; nucleotides not matched to a gene: 6. The V gene's germline CDR1 is SEHNR and CDR2 FQNEAQ (reference sequence). This clone has a single count. Antigen specificity is unknown. Method: immunoSEQ multiplex PCR; TCRdb's copy keeps in-frame clones and lacks some. Counted here are about 36,000 clones, roughly 92% occurring once; the ten biggest clones make up approximately 6.9%. The sequence was obtained from a female donor older than 55 with stage I lung adenocarcinoma. Sequenced here: peripheral blood, sampled before any cancer treatment. This chain uses TRBV7-9 with TRBJ1-1, with 11 positions matching TRBD1. CDR3 amino acids: CASSLGTGGAWTEAFF. CDR3 bases: TGTGCCAGCAGCTTAGGGACAGGGGGCGCCTGGACTGAAGCTTTCTTT.